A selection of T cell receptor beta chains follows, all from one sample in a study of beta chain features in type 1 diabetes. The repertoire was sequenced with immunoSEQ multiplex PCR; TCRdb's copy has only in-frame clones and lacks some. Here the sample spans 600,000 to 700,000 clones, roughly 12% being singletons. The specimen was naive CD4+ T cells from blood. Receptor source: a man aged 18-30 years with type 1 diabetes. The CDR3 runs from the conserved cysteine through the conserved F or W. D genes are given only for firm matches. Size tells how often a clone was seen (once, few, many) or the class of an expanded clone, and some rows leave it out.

cdr3_aa: CASREQGSGANVLTF
cdr3_nt: TGTGCCAGCAGAGAGCAGGGCTCTGGGGCCAACGTCCTGACTTTC
d_call: -
v_call: TRBV6-5
clone_size: -
j_call: TRBJ2-6

cdr3_aa: CASRSWGPETQYF
cdr3_nt: TGTGCCAGCAGATCCTGGGGACCCGAGACCCAGTACTTC
d_call: -
v_call: TRBV5-6
clone_size: few
j_call: TRBJ2-5

cdr3_aa: CASSSGQGETQYF
cdr3_nt: TGTGCCAGCAGTTCTGGACAGGGAGAGACCCAGTACTTC
d_call: TRBD1
v_call: TRBV28
clone_size: few
j_call: TRBJ2-5

cdr3_aa: CASSYGGGTAGNTIYF
cdr3_nt: TGTGCCAGCAGTTACGGCGGCGGCACGGCTGGAAACACCATATATTTT
d_call: -
v_call: TRBV6-5
clone_size: -
j_call: TRBJ1-3

cdr3_aa: CAISTGLAGTQYF
cdr3_nt: TGTGCCATCAGTACGGGGCTAGCGGGGACCCAGTACTTC
d_call: TRBD2
v_call: TRBV10-3
clone_size: few
j_call: TRBJ2-5

cdr3_aa: CASSLAQGGEPQHF
cdr3_nt: TGCGCCAGCAGCCTCGCGCAGGGCGGGGAGCCCCAGCATTTT
d_call: -
v_call: TRBV5-1
clone_size: -
j_call: TRBJ1-5

cdr3_aa: CASSFGNEKLFF
cdr3_nt: TGTGCCAGCAGCTTCGGAAATGAAAAACTGTTTTTT
d_call: -
v_call: TRBV7-9
clone_size: few
j_call: TRBJ1-4

cdr3_aa: CASSVAGQDQETQYF
cdr3_nt: TGTGCCAGCAGCGTAGCGGGACAGGACCAAGAGACCCAGTACTTC
d_call: TRBD1
v_call: TRBV9
clone_size: -
j_call: TRBJ2-5

cdr3_aa: CASSWGTGPTDTQYF
cdr3_nt: TGTGCCAGCAGCTGGGGGACAGGGCCCACAGATACGCAGTATTTT
d_call: TRBD1
v_call: TRBV5-4
clone_size: few
j_call: TRBJ2-3

cdr3_aa: CASSSRDRDNSPLHF
cdr3_nt: TGTGCCAGCAGCTCTCGGGACAGAGATAATTCACCCCTCCACTTT
d_call: TRBD1
v_call: TRBV7-2
clone_size: -
j_call: TRBJ1-6

cdr3_aa: CASSLLDGSYEQYF
cdr3_nt: TGTGCCAGCAGCCTCCTGGACGGTTCCTACGAGCAGTACTTC
d_call: -
v_call: TRBV14
clone_size: -
j_call: TRBJ2-7

cdr3_aa: CASSQGGDNPYEQYF
cdr3_nt: TGTGCCAGCAGCCAAGGGGGAGACAACCCCTACGAGCAGTACTTC
d_call: -
v_call: TRBV4-2
clone_size: -
j_call: TRBJ2-7

cdr3_aa: CAWRTGGAYYGYTF
cdr3_nt: TGTGCCTGGAGGACAGGGGGCGCCTACTATGGCTACACCTTC
d_call: TRBD1
v_call: TRBV30
clone_size: few
j_call: TRBJ1-2

cdr3_aa: CASSFQAGNEQYF
cdr3_nt: TGTGCCAGCAGCTTCCAAGCGGGGAACGAGCAGTACTTC
d_call: TRBD2
v_call: TRBV7-3
clone_size: -
j_call: TRBJ2-7

cdr3_aa: CASSSGPSVYGYTF
cdr3_nt: TGTGCCAGCAGTTCCGGGCCCTCGGTCTATGGCTACACCTTC
d_call: -
v_call: TRBV6-6
clone_size: few
j_call: TRBJ1-2

cdr3_aa: CATSRAVNTEAFF
cdr3_nt: TGTGCCACCAGCAGAGCCGTGAACACTGAAGCTTTCTTT
d_call: -
v_call: TRBV15
clone_size: -
j_call: TRBJ1-1

cdr3_aa: CSASSSLGETQYF
cdr3_nt: TGCAGCGCTTCCTCTAGCTTAGGAGAGACCCAGTACTTC
d_call: -
v_call: TRBV29-1
clone_size: few
j_call: TRBJ2-5

cdr3_aa: CSVRDSPYEQYF
cdr3_nt: TGCAGCGTTCGTGACAGCCCCTACGAGCAGTACTTC
d_call: -
v_call: TRBV29-1
clone_size: -
j_call: TRBJ2-7

cdr3_aa: CASSPGQDSSYEQYF
cdr3_nt: TGCGCCAGCAGCCCGGGACAGGACAGCTCCTACGAGCAGTACTTC
d_call: TRBD1
v_call: TRBV5-1
clone_size: -
j_call: TRBJ2-7

cdr3_aa: CASSLALGAFF
cdr3_nt: TGTGCCAGCAGCTTAGCATTGGGAGCTTTCTTT
d_call: -
v_call: TRBV7-9
clone_size: -
j_call: TRBJ1-1

cdr3_aa: CSVHHDSDTEAFF
cdr3_nt: TGCAGCGTCCACCATGACAGCGACACTGAAGCTTTCTTT
d_call: -
v_call: TRBV29-1
clone_size: few
j_call: TRBJ1-1

cdr3_aa: CASSEKGGSNQPQHF
cdr3_nt: TGTGCCAGCAGTGAAAAGGGGGGCAGCAATCAGCCCCAGCATTTT
d_call: -
v_call: TRBV2
clone_size: -
j_call: TRBJ1-5

cdr3_aa: CASSFKGPNQPQHF
cdr3_nt: TGTGCCAGCAGTTTCAAGGGTCCCAATCAGCCCCAGCATTTT
d_call: -
v_call: TRBV7-9
clone_size: few
j_call: TRBJ1-5

cdr3_aa: CASSTQGDTEAFF
cdr3_nt: TGTGCCAGCAGTACCCAGGGTGACACTGAAGCTTTCTTT
d_call: -
v_call: TRBV2
clone_size: -
j_call: TRBJ1-1

cdr3_aa: CATSRDRQPQHF
cdr3_nt: TGTGCCACCAGCAGAGATCGGCAGCCCCAGCATTTT
d_call: -
v_call: TRBV15
clone_size: -
j_call: TRBJ1-5

cdr3_aa: CASSVAGPGDTQYF
cdr3_nt: TGTGCCAGCAGCGTAGCTGGTCCGGGGGATACGCAGTATTTT
d_call: -
v_call: TRBV9
clone_size: -
j_call: TRBJ2-3

cdr3_aa: CASSSHRGRDTQYF
cdr3_nt: TGTGCCAGCAGTTCCCACAGGGGGCGAGATACGCAGTATTTT
d_call: TRBD1
v_call: TRBV6-5
clone_size: few
j_call: TRBJ2-3

cdr3_aa: CAWSVRGVTPDTQYF
cdr3_nt: TGTGCCTGGAGTGTACGAGGTGTTACCCCCGATACGCAGTATTTT
d_call: -
v_call: TRBV30
clone_size: few
j_call: TRBJ2-3

cdr3_aa: CASSLSFGRMNTEAFF
cdr3_nt: TGCGCCAGCAGCTTGTCATTCGGCAGAATGAACACTGAAGCTTTCTTT
d_call: -
v_call: TRBV5-1
clone_size: -
j_call: TRBJ1-1

cdr3_aa: CASSLRPGGEETQYF
cdr3_nt: TGTGCCAGCAGCTTACGGCCTGGGGGGGAAGAGACCCAGTACTTC
d_call: TRBD2
v_call: TRBV7-9
clone_size: few
j_call: TRBJ2-5

cdr3_aa: CAWSVGQVGTQYF
cdr3_nt: TGTGCCTGGAGTGTCGGACAGGTGGGGACCCAGTACTTC
d_call: TRBD1
v_call: TRBV30
clone_size: few
j_call: TRBJ2-5

cdr3_aa: CASSFGNEQYF
cdr3_nt: TGCGCCAGCAGCTTTGGGAACGAGCAGTACTTC
d_call: -
v_call: TRBV5-1
clone_size: -
j_call: TRBJ2-7

cdr3_aa: CASRPRASGYGYTF
cdr3_nt: TGTGCCAGCCGCCCCAGGGCTTCGGGCTATGGCTACACCTTC
d_call: -
v_call: TRBV6-5
clone_size: few
j_call: TRBJ1-2

cdr3_aa: CAGGLASYEQYF
cdr3_nt: TGTGCCGGAGGGCTAGCGAGTTACGAGCAGTACTTC
d_call: -
v_call: TRBV30
clone_size: -
j_call: TRBJ2-7

cdr3_aa: CAWSSLVLGETQYF
cdr3_nt: TGTGCCTGGAGTTCGCTGGTGCTCGGGGAGACCCAGTACTTC
d_call: -
v_call: TRBV30
clone_size: -
j_call: TRBJ2-5

cdr3_aa: CASSSGDLNSPLHF
cdr3_nt: TGTGCCAGCAGCTCAGGAGATTTGAATTCACCCCTCCACTTT
d_call: -
v_call: TRBV5-4
clone_size: -
j_call: TRBJ1-6

cdr3_aa: CAWSSPYEQYF
cdr3_nt: TGTGCCTGGAGTTCCCCATACGAGCAGTACTTC
d_call: -
v_call: TRBV30
clone_size: -
j_call: TRBJ2-7

cdr3_aa: CAISNLAGGNQETQYF
cdr3_nt: TGTGCCATCAGTAACTTAGCGGGGGGGAACCAAGAGACCCAGTACTTC
d_call: TRBD2
v_call: TRBV10-3
clone_size: -
j_call: TRBJ2-5

cdr3_aa: CAISGSILESTDTQYF
cdr3_nt: TGTGCCATCAGTGGATCGATATTAGAAAGCACAGATACGCAGTATTTT
d_call: -
v_call: TRBV10-3
clone_size: -
j_call: TRBJ2-3

cdr3_aa: CSVEDGTAPTDTQYF
cdr3_nt: TGCAGCGTTGAAGATGGGACAGCACCCACAGATACGCAGTATTTT
d_call: TRBD1
v_call: TRBV29-1
clone_size: few
j_call: TRBJ2-3

cdr3_aa: CASSSTSQTQYF
cdr3_nt: TGTGCCAGCAGTTCGACTAGTCAGACGCAGTATTTT
d_call: -
v_call: TRBV6-6
clone_size: -
j_call: TRBJ2-3

cdr3_aa: CAWNRGDNLMNANTEAFF
cdr3_nt: TGTGCCTGGAACAGGGGCGACAACTTGATGAACGCGAACACTGAAGCTTTCTTT
d_call: TRBD1
v_call: TRBV30
clone_size: -
j_call: TRBJ1-1

cdr3_aa: CATSRKTGSSYEQYF
cdr3_nt: TGTGCCACCAGCAGAAAGACAGGGAGCTCCTACGAGCAGTACTTC
d_call: TRBD1
v_call: TRBV15
clone_size: -
j_call: TRBJ2-7

cdr3_aa: CASSKKAWNTEAFF
cdr3_nt: TGTGCCAGCAGCAAAAAGGCCTGGAACACTGAAGCTTTCTTT
d_call: -
v_call: TRBV5-6
clone_size: -
j_call: TRBJ1-1

cdr3_aa: CASSEQVVTEAFF
cdr3_nt: TGTGCCAGCAGTGAACAGGTAGTCACTGAAGCTTTCTTT
d_call: -
v_call: TRBV2
clone_size: few
j_call: TRBJ1-1